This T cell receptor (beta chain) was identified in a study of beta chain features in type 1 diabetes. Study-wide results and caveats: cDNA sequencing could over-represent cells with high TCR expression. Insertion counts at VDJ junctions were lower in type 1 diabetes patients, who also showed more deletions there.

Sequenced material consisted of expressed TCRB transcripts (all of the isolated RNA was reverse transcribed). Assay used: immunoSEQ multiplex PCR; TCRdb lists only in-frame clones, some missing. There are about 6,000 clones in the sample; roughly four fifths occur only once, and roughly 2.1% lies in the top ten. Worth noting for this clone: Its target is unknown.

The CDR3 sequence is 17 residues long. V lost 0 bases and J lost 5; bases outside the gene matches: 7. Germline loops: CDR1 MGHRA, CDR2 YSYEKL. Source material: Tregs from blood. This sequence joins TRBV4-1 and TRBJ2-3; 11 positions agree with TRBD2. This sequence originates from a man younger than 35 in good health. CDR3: CASSQEQRLAGGDTQYF. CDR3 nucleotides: TGCGCCAGCAGCCAAGAACAGCGGCTAGCGGGGGGAGATACGCAGTATTTT.